The next 22 T cell receptor beta chains were all read from a single sample in a study of PD-L1 blockade in urothelial cancer. The table came from immunoSEQ multiplex PCR; TCRdb's copy has only in-frame clones and leaves some out. The repertoire holds roughly 29,000 clones, with around 85% as singletons. The sample here was PBMCs, taken around atezolizumab (anti-PD-L1) treatment. The receptor source for this set is a man aged 50 or older with urothelial cancer.

Notes on this clone: Other DNA sequences in this sample translate to the same CDR3. CDR3 DNA sequence: TGTGCCAGCAGTGAACAGGGCTATGGCTACACCTTC. Residues: CASSEQGYGYTF. The V and J genes are TRBV6-1 and TRBJ1-2, with D perhaps TRBD1 (5 bases). CDR3 length: 12 amino acids. The germline gives CDR1 MNHNS, CDR2 SASEGT. Trimming shortened V by 2 bases and J by 4 bases, and 5 bases separated the two germline ends.

J is TRBJ2-3 and V is TRBV15, with 8 bases lining up with TRBD2. V was pared by 1 base and J by 4 bases, with 7 bases of the junction left unmatched. The CDR3 length is 16 residues. Germline-derived CDR1 and CDR2 are LNHNV and YYDKDF (reference sequence). The CDR3 nucleotides are TGTGCCACCAGCAGAGGGACGGGAGGGCAGTCAGATACGCAGTATTTT. Amino acids: CATSRGTGGQSDTQYF.

The chain employs TRBV6-1 and TRBJ2-5, with D unclear. V dropped 4 bases and J dropped 5 bases, with 14 bases sitting between them. CDR1 is MNHNS, CDR2 SASEGT, per germline. The CDR3 spans 14 residues. Here the CDR3 reads CASSVAWSGETQYF. Here the CDR3 DNA reads TGTGCCAGCAGTGTGGCTTGGAGTGGGGAGACCCAGTACTTC.

The J gene is TRBJ2-7, the V gene TRBV7-2; D ambiguous. V was clipped by 2 bases and J by 4 bases, with 12 bases between them. In germline, CDR1 is SGHTA, CDR2 FQGNSA. CDR3 length: 14 residues. The CDR3 coding sequence is TGTGCCAGCAGCTTACTGTCGTTCGGGTACGAGCAGTACTTC. This sequence encodes CASSLLSFGYEQYF.

This chain uses TRBV6-6 with TRBJ2-7; 10 positions agree with TRBD1. CDR3 length: 16 residues. V shed 0 bases, J shed 2 bases, and the junction held 4 bases outside the gene matches. The germline V gene encodes CDR1 MNHNY and CDR2 SVGAGI (reference sequence). In DNA, the CDR3 is TGTGCCAGCAGTTACTCGCCGGGACAGGGGACCTACGAGCAGTACTTC. This encodes CASSYSPGQGTYEQYF.

V gene TRBV7-9 combines with J gene TRBJ2-1; TRBD1 might be the D (6 bases). The CDR3 contains 15 residues. Germline lookup yields CDR1 SEHNR and CDR2 FQNEAQ (reference sequence). The V gene lost 6 bases and the J gene lost 1 base, with 13 bases spanning the gap. The CDR3 DNA is TGTGCCAGCAGTTCGGACAGCGGATCCTACAATGAGCAGTTCTTC. Its translation: CASSSDSGSYNEQFF.

This sequence joins TRBV25-1 and TRBJ1-6, with D perhaps TRBD1 (5 bases). There are 13 residues in the CDR3. Germline CDR1 is MGHDK and CDR2 is SYGVNS. Trimming cost V 0 bases and J 9 bases, with 6 bases left between them. CDR3: CASSEYDSSPLHF. Here the CDR3 DNA reads TGTGCCAGCAGTGAATACGACAGTTCACCCCTCCACTTT.

This clone was observed once. The chain combines TRBV11-1 with TRBJ2-7; TRBD1 aligns across 7 bases. Germline V gene sequence: CDR1 SGHAT, CDR2 FQDESV (reference sequence). Trimming at V came to 5 bases and at J to 4 bases, leaving 14 bases not matched to a gene. The length of the CDR3 is 16 residues. The CDR3 sequence: CASSPTPGQTFYEQYF. In DNA, the CDR3 is TGTGCCAGCAGCCCGACCCCGGGACAGACCTTTTACGAGCAGTACTTC.

This clone was seen once. V and J are TRBV15 and TRBJ2-1, with D tentatively TRBD1 (6 bases). The CDR3 loop spans 18 amino acids. The germline V and J ends were trimmed by 0 bases and 0 bases, with 15 bases remaining between them. Germline CDR1 reads LNHNV; CDR2 reads YYDKDF (reference sequence). CDR3 nucleotide sequence: TGTGCCACCAGCAGAGATTCAATGAGGGGGAGCTCCTACAATGAGCAGTTCTTC. This sequence encodes CATSRDSMRGSSYNEQFF.

This clone was seen just once. The chain uses TRBV7-2 and TRBJ1-3; D is perhaps TRBD1 (6 bases). This CDR3 spans 16 amino acids. Trimming removed 7 bases from V and 0 bases from J, with 16 bases in between. Germline lookup yields CDR1 SGHTA and CDR2 FQGNSA. The DNA for the CDR3 is TGTGCCAGCACCCACCCTACGGACAGCTCTGGAAACACCATATATTTT. It codes for CASTHPTDSSGNTIYF. The full variable domain, completed using reference TRBV7-2 and TRBJ1-3, is GAGVSQSPSNKVTEKGKDVELRCDPISGHTALYWYRQSLGQGLEFLIYFQGNSAPDKSGLPSDRFSAERTGGSVSTLTIQRTQQEDSAVYLCASTHPTDSSGNTIYFGEGSWLTVV.

This rearrangement joins TRBV20-1 to TRBJ1-2; D gene uncertain. Germline CDR1 reads DFQATT; CDR2 reads SNEGSKA (reference sequence). This CDR3 has 11 amino acids. Trimming cost V 3 bases and J 1 base, with 3 bases left between them. The CDR3 nucleotides read TGCAGTGCTAGCCTTAACTATGGCTACACCTTC. Its translation is CSASLNYGYTF.

This clone has only a few counts. The V and J genes are TRBV19 and TRBJ2-5, with D perhaps TRBD2 (7 bases). Trimming left V 5 bases short and J 1 base short, with 11 bases between. Germline V CDR1 and CDR2: LNHDA, SQIVND (reference sequence). The CDR3 runs to 14 residues. The CDR3 loop is CASSPGGSQETQYF. CDR3 coding DNA: TGTGCCAGTAGTCCGGGGGGCAGCCAAGAGACCCAGTACTTC.

The chain has TRBV7-9 and TRBJ1-1; TRBD1 aligns across 7 bases. J lost 9 bases, V lost 2 bases, and 3 bases had no gene match. The CDR3 totals 12 residues. CDR1 and CDR2 (germline): SEHNR, FQNEAQ (reference sequence). The CDR3 protein is CASSLQGDKAFF. As DNA, the CDR3 is TGTGCCAGCAGCTTACAGGGGGACAAAGCTTTCTTT.

The genes are TRBV6-5 and TRBJ2-5, with D possibly TRBD1 on 6 matching bases. Germline V lookup: CDR1 MNHEY, CDR2 SVGAGI. The V end lost 6 bases, the J end lost 3 bases, and 17 bases lay between the germline ends. CDR3 length equals 15 residues. As DNA, the CDR3 is TGTGCCAGCAGCCCGGAGGTGGACAGAAAAGAGACCCAGTACTTC. Its translation: CASSPEVDRKETQYF.

The chain carries TRBV27 and TRBJ2-5; 9 bases match TRBD1. The CDR3 has 16 residues. Losses at the gene ends were 6 bases for V and 4 bases for J; bases not matched to a gene: 12. The germline gives CDR1 MNHEY, CDR2 SMNVEV (reference sequence). The CDR3 nucleotides read TGTGCCAGCAGCTTAGGCTTACAGGGGGCTGGAGAGACCCAGTACTTC. Residues: CASSLGLQGAGETQYF.

The gene calls are TRBV28 and TRBJ2-7; maybe TRBD2 (5 bases). CDR1 MDHEN and CDR2 SYDVKM come from the germline V gene. The CDR3 has 13 amino acids. Trimming stripped 4 bases from V and 6 bases from J, with 13 bases between. The CDR3 sequence: CASSSVRRREQYV. The DNA of the CDR3 is TGTGCCAGCAGTTCCGTTAGGAGGCGCGAGCAGTACGTC.

This chain joins TRBV12-5 and TRBJ2-2; 8 bases align to TRBD1. CDR3 length equals 18 residues. V shed 4 bases and J 7 bases; nucleotides not matched to a gene: 17. Germline CDR1 is LGHNT and CDR2 is FRNRAP. CDR3 coding DNA: TGTGCTAGTGGTTCACCCACTTCAGGGGGCGCTGTAGACGGGGAGCTGTTTTTT. It is translated as CASGSPTSGGAVDGELFF.

The V gene is TRBV4-1, the J gene TRBJ1-5, with D perhaps matching TRBD1 (5 bases). The V and J ends lost 2 bases and 4 bases respectively, with 12 bases between them. Germline V gene data show CDR1 as MGHRA and CDR2 as YSYEKL. The CDR3 runs 15 residues. The chain's CDR3 is CASSQQEGSNQPQHF. CDR3 in DNA: TGCGCCAGCAGCCAACAGGAGGGGTCGAATCAGCCCCAGCATTTT.

This clone has more than one count but fewer than ten. J is TRBJ2-1 and V is TRBV2; 9 bases are a match to TRBD2. CDR1 SNHLY and CDR2 FYNNEI come from the germline V gene. The CDR3 spans 14 residues. V lost 4 bases to trimming and J lost 7 bases; unmatched junction nucleotides: 5. DNA of the CDR3: TGTGCCAGCAGTGTTCACGGACTAGCGAATGAGCAGTTCTTC. Its translation: CASSVHGLANEQFF.

V is TRBV5-1 and J is TRBJ1-2, with 9 bases matching TRBD1. V dropped 3 bases and J dropped 5; count of bases not matched to a gene: 5. Germline V CDR1 and CDR2: SGHRS, YFSETQ. CDR3 length: 14 residues. CDR3 residues: CASSSQGAQYGYTF. The CDR3 nucleotides are TGCGCCAGCAGCTCACAGGGGGCTCAATATGGCTACACCTTC.

The CDR3 nucleotides are TGTGCCACCAGCAGGGGGACAGGGGGCCTGAACTATGGCTACACCTTC. This translates into CATSRGTGGLNYGYTF. This rearrangement joins TRBV15 to TRBJ1-2; 12 bases match TRBD1. This CDR3 region has 16 residues. Germline V gene data show CDR1 as LNHNV and CDR2 as YYDKDF (reference sequence). J was trimmed by 2 bases and V by 3 bases; bases with no gene match: 4.

V usage is TRBV18 and J usage is TRBJ1-4; 10 bases are shared with TRBD1. Germline trimming cut 4 bases from V and 1 base from J; bases unmatched to any gene: 6. The CDR3 has 17 amino acids. Germline V CDR1 and CDR2: KGHSH, LQKENI. CDR3 sequence: CASSRGQGGQTNEKLFF. CDR3 DNA: TGTGCCAGCTCACGAGGACAGGGGGGTCAAACTAATGAAAAACTGTTTTTT.